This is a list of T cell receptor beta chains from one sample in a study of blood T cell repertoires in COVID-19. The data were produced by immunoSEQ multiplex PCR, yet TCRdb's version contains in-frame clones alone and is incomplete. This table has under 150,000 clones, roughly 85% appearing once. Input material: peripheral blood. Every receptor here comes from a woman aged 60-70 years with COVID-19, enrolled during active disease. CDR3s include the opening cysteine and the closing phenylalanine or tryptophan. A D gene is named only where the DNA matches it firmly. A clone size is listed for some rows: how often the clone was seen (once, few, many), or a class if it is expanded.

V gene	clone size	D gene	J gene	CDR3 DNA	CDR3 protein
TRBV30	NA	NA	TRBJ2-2	TGTGCCTGGAGGGGACTGGCCGGGGAGCTGTTTTTT	CAWRGLAGELFF
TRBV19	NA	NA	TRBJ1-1	TGTGCCAGTACGGACCCCCGGGGGGGGCATAATGAAGCTTTCTTT	CASTDPRGGHNEAFF
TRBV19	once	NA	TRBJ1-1	TGTGCCAGTAGTATCCAAAGGAGCACTGAAGCTTTCTTT	CASSIQRSTEAFF
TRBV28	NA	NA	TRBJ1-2	TGTGCCAGCAGTTCCCGGGCAGGGTACTATGGCTACACCTTC	CASSSRAGYYGYTF
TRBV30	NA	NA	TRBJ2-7	TGTGCCTGGGGAGGGGTTGCAGGGGCCAGCCCCTACGAGCAGTACTTC	CAWGGVAGASPYEQYF
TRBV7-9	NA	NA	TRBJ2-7	TGTGCCAGCAGCTTCTCTAGTGCTAACGAGCAGTACTTC	CASSFSSANEQYF
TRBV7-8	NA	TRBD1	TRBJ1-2	TGTGCCAGCAGCTTAGCCAGGGGGCTAGGTGGCTACACCTTC	CASSLARGLGGYTF
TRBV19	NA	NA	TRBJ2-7	TGTGCCAGTAGTATAGGGGCAGGGTCGTACGAGCAGTACTTC	CASSIGAGSYEQYF
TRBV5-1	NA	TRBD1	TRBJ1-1	TGCGCCAGCAGCGGGGACAGGGTGGGGGACATGAACACTGAAGCTTTCTTT	CASSGDRVGDMNTEAFF
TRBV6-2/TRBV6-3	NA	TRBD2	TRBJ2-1	TGTGCCAGCAGTTACTCGGGACTAGACCTGATTAATGAGCAGTTCTTC	CASSYSGLDLINEQFF
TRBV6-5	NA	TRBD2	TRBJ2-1	TGTGCCAGCAGCCCCTGGACTAGCGGCAGGCATGAGCAGTTCTTC	CASSPWTSGRHEQFF
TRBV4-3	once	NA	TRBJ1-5	TGCGCCAGCAGCCAGTCTGTGCAGCCCCAGCATTTT	CASSQSVQPQHF
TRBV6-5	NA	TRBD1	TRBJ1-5	TGTGCCAGCAGTTACACCGGACAGGGTAATCAGCCCCAGCATTTT	CASSYTGQGNQPQHF
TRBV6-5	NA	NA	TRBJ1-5	TGTGCCGGAACCGACAGGCTGGGGCAGCCCCAGCATTTT	CAGTDRLGQPQHF
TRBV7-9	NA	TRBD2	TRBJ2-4	TGTGCCAGCAGCTTACCAACTAGCGGGGACCACAAAAACATTCAGTACTTC	CASSLPTSGDHKNIQYF
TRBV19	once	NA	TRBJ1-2	TGTGCCAGTAGTATAGATGGACAGACTACCTCCTCTAACTATGGCTACACCTTC	CASSIDGQTTSSNYGYTF
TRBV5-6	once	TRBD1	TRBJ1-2	TGTGCCAGCAGCTTGGGAGCAGGGGACAGCTATGGCTACACCTTC	CASSLGAGDSYGYTF
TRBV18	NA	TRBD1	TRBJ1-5	TGTGCCAGCTCACCAAAGGGACAGGGAATGGATCAGCCCCAGCATTTT	CASSPKGQGMDQPQHF
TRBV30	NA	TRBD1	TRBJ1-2	TGTGCCTGGAGTGGGACAGGGTGGGATGGCTACACCTTC	CAWSGTGWDGYTF
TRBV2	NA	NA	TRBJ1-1	TGTGCCTCCAGCGGGTATGTAACTGAAGCTTTCTTT	CASSGYVTEAFF
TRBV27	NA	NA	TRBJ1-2	TGTGCCAGCAGTCGCCAAGGCAGGGGCGACTATGGCTACACCTTC	CASSRQGRGDYGYTF
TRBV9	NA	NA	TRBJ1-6	TGTGCCAGCAGCGTAGGCAGGGGATCACCCCTCCACTTT	CASSVGRGSPLHF
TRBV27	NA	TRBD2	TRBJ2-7	TGTGCCAGCAGTTCAGCGGGAAATTTCTACGAGCAGTACTTC	CASSSAGNFYEQYF
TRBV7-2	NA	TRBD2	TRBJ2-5	TGTGCCAGCAGCTTCTCCATACCGGGACTAGCGGGGTACCAAGAGACCCAGTACTTC	CASSFSIPGLAGYQETQYF
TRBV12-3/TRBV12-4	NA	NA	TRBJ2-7	TGTGCCAGCAGCCCGTCCTACGAGCAGTACTTC	CASSPSYEQYF
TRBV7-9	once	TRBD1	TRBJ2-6	TGTGCCAGCAGCAGGTTACAGGGGACTGGGGCCAACGTCCTGACTTTC	CASSRLQGTGANVLTF
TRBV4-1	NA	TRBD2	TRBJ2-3	TGCGCCAGCAGCCAAGAGACCAGCGGGGGACCAGATACGCAGTATTTT	CASSQETSGGPDTQYF
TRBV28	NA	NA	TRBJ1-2	TGTGCCAGCAATTCAGAAGTCAACTATGGCTACACCTTC	CASNSEVNYGYTF
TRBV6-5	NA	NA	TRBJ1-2	TGTGCCAGCAGTTTAAACCCAGGAAACTATGGCTACACCTTC	CASSLNPGNYGYTF
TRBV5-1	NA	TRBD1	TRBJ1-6	TGCGCCAGCAGCTTAACTGCAGGGGGAGGTAATTCACCCCTCCACTTT	CASSLTAGGGNSPLHF
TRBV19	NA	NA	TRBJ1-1	TGTGCCAGTAGTAGAGACAGGTCGGCGCTCGCTGAAGCTTTCTTT	CASSRDRSALAEAFF
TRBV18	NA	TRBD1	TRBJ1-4	TGTGCCAGCTCACCTGGACAGGGCGAGGGCACTAATGAAAAACTGTTTTTT	CASSPGQGEGTNEKLFF
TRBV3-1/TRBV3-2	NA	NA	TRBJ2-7	TGTGCCAGCAGCCAAATACAGGGTTACGAGCAGTACTTC	CASSQIQGYEQYF
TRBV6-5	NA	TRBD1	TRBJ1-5	TGTGCCAGCAGGGGACAGTTCAATCAGCCCCAGCATTTT	CASRGQFNQPQHF
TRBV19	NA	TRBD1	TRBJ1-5	TGTGCCAGTAGTATAAGGACAGGCCCACAGCCCCAGCATTTT	CASSIRTGPQPQHF
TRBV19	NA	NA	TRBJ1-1	TGTGCCAGTGTCATTGGCGGGATGATGAACACTGAAGCTTTCTTT	CASVIGGMMNTEAFF
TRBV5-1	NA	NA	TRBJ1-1	TGCGCCAGCAGCTTGGTCCGGGGGGCCCGGGCTGAAGCTTTCTTT	CASSLVRGARAEAFF
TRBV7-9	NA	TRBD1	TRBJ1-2	TGTGCCAGCAGCTTCACCCTGACAGGGGAAAGTGGCTACACCTTC	CASSFTLTGESGYTF
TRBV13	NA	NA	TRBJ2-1	TGTGCCAGCAGCTTAGTTACTAGCTATTACTACAATGAGCAGTTCTTC	CASSLVTSYYYNEQFF
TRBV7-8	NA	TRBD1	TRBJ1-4	TGTGCCAGCAGCTTAGCTACAGGGGGGTTGGAAAAACTGTTTTTT	CASSLATGGLEKLFF
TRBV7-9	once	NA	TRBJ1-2	TGTGCCAGCAGCATCGGACAGATTAACTATGGCTACACCTTC	CASSIGQINYGYTF
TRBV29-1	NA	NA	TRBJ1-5	TGCAGCGTCCGGGACAATTACAATCAGCCCCAGCATTTT	CSVRDNYNQPQHF
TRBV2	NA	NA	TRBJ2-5	TGTGCCAGCAGTGAAAGTACAGGACAAGAGACCCAGTACTTC	CASSESTGQETQYF
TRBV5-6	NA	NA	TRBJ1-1	TGTGCCAGCAGCTTCTATTCGGAGAACTCTGAAGCTTTCTTT	CASSFYSENSEAFF
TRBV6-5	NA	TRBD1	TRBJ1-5	TGTGCCAGCAGTTGGGGACAGGGCGGCAATCAGCCCCAGCATTTT	CASSWGQGGNQPQHF
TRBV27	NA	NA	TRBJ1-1	TGTGCCAGCAGTTTATACAGAATGAACACTGAAGCTTTCTTT	CASSLYRMNTEAFF
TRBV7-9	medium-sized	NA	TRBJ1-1	TGTGCCAGCAGCTTAGGACAGCACACTGAAGCTTTCTTT	CASSLGQHTEAFF
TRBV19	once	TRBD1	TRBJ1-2	TGTGCCAGTAGTCCCCACCCGGACAGGGATAAGGGCTACACCTTC	CASSPHPDRDKGYTF
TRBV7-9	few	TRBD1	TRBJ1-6	TGTGCCAGCAGCTTCCGAGGGACAGGGGTTTTCGGTTCACCCCTCCACTTT	CASSFRGTGVFGSPLHF
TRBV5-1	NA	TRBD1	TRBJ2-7	TGCGCCAGCAGCTTGCTGGACAGGAGCTCCTACGAGCAGTACTTC	CASSLLDRSSYEQYF
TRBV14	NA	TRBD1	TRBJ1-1	TGTGCCAGCAGCCACTGGACAGGGGGCGAGAACACTGAAGCTTTCTTT	CASSHWTGGENTEAFF
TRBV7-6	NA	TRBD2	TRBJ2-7	TGTGCCAGCAGCCTAGCGGGCAGTTCCACCTACGAGCAGTACTTC	CASSLAGSSTYEQYF
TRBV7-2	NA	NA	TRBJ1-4	TGTGCCAGCAGCTCGCAGGGGACTAATGAAAAACTGTTTTTT	CASSSQGTNEKLFF
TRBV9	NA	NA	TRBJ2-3	TGTGCCAGCAGCGTAGGAGGGGGGGCGACAGATACGCAGTATTTT	CASSVGGGATDTQYF
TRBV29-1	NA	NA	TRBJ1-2	TGCAGCGTTGAATTGCCCTCAATGCGGGGGTACTATGGCTACACCTTC	CSVELPSMRGYYGYTF
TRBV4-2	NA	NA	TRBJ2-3	TGTGCCAGCAGCCAAGTTGGTCGGGATACGCAGTATTTT	CASSQVGRDTQYF
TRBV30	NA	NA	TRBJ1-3	TGTGCCTGGACGACAGATACTGGAAACACCATATATTTT	CAWTTDTGNTIYF